The rows below give T cell receptor beta chains drawn from one sample of a study of blood T cells in healthy people across ages. TCRdb passed the 5' RACE reads through MiXCR, listing each CDR3 protein once. Of 2 million or so distinct CDR3 sequences in the sample, approximately 50% were seen once. Source material: blood. These receptors were collected from a woman in her thirties or forties in good health. Both conserved end residues are trimmed from each CDR3.

>TRBV11-2
ASSSQGAYGEQF
>TRBV7-2
ASIFTGFSTDTQY
>TRBV11-2
ASSLGRHAGQGQPQH
>TRBV7-9
ATSDRGGETQY
>TRBV15
ATSRLGQGLGQETQY
>TRBV12-3/TRBV12-4
ASSLGGGGTDDYGYT
>TRBV4-2
ASSQGQGAYGYT
>TRBV24-1
AAGVYNEQY
>TRBV5-4
ASRGEQETQY
>TRBV10-3
AISGGSGGRTDTQY
>TRBV6-5
ASSYSTGDNGANVLT
>TRBV18
ATSISVTSTDTQY
>TRBV20-1
SARDLRGQGPYGHT
>TRBV12-3/TRBV12-4
ASSPRGAHQPQH
>TRBV9
ASRKTDGGETQY
>TRBV9
ASSPRGGLSTEAF
>TRBV5-5
ASSLGQAGQETHY
>TRBV6-2/TRBV6-3
ASSYWVTNEQY
>TRBV20-1
SASPGTGGYGYT
>TRBV6-5
ASSSLRTSGYQETQY
>TRBV20-1
SATTGTGEETQY
>TRBV7-2
ASSLIHKSNQPQH
>TRBV5-1
ASRLIPGQGVTEAF
>TRBV12-3/TRBV12-4
ASTKLGVYQETQY